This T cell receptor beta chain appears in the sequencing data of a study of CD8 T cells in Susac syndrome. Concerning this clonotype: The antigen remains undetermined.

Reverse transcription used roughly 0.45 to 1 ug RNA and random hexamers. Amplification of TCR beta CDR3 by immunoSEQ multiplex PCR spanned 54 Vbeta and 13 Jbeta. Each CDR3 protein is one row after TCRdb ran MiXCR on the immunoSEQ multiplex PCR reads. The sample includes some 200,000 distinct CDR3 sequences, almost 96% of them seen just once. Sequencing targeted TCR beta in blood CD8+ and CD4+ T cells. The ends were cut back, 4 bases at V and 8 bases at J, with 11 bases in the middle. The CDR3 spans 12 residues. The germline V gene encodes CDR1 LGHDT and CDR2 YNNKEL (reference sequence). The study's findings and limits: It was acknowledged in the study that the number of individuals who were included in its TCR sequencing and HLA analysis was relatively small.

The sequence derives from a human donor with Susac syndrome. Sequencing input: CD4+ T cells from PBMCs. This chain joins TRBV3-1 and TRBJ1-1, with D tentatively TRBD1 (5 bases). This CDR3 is CASSRGTGEAFF. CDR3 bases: TGTGCCAGCAGCCGTGGGACGGGGGAAGCTTTCTTT.